Described below is a single T cell receptor (beta chain) sequence and its context. This entry comes from a study of blood T cell repertoires in COVID-19. Study overall: Acute-phase and convalescent COVID-19 samples originated in the United States, Italy and Spain.

The CDR3 sequence is 14 residues long. The V end was cut by 3 bases, the J end by 4 bases, with 15 bases between. The germline V gene has CDR1 DFQATT and CDR2 SNEGSKA (reference sequence). The method was immunoSEQ multiplex PCR; TCRdb's version includes in-frame clones alone and lacks a portion of them. This sample has approximately 250,000 clones, with more than 80% found just once. This receptor was obtained from a human donor in a cohort sampled during active COVID-19. The sample taken for sequencing was peripheral blood. The V gene is TRBV20-1, the J gene TRBJ2-5; a weak D match, TRBD2 (6 bases). The CDR3 is CSASSPGLGETQYF. The DNA for the CDR3 is TGCAGTGCTAGTTCCCCGGGACTCGGAGAGACCCAGTACTTC.